These 21 T cell receptor beta chains originate from one sample sequenced in a study of cytomegalovirus exposure and HLA in healthy donors. In the PCR, 60 Vbeta and 13 Jbeta primers were used. Sequenced by immunoSEQ multiplex PCR; TCRdb stores in-frame clones only, minus some. The table lists fewer than 150,000 clones, 73% of them singletons. Sequenced material: PBMCs. All receptors come from a human donor in good health.

The chain employs TRBV12-5 and TRBJ1-1; 8 bases are shared with TRBD1. CDR1 is LGHNT, CDR2 FRNRAP, per germline. V shed 6 bases and J 3 bases; nucleotides not matched to a gene: 9. This CDR3 has 15 residues. The CDR3 reads CASGPGTGRDTEAFF. The CDR3 DNA sequence: TGTGCTAGTGGACCCGGGACAGGACGTGACACTGAAGCTTTCTTT.

The genes are TRBV28 and TRBJ1-5, with 7 bases matching TRBD1. V gave up 6 bases and J gave up 12 bases; unmatched junction bases: 11. The CDR3 spans 13 residues. Germline V lookup: CDR1 MDHEN, CDR2 SYDVKM. CDR3 nucleotide sequence: TGTGCCAGCAGAGTAACAGGGGTTAGGGGCCAGCATTTT. Protein product: CASRVTGVRGQHF.

The chain links TRBV2 to TRBJ2-3, with TRBD2 identical over 8 bases. The trim removed 8 bases at V and 4 bases at J, leaving 8 bases unmatched. CDR1 and CDR2 from the germline V gene are SNHLY and FYNNEI. The CDR3 loop spans 14 amino acids. CDR3 in amino acids: CASQRAGGSDTQYF. DNA of the CDR3: TGTGCCAGCCAAAGGGCGGGAGGTTCAGATACGCAGTATTTT.

This sequence joins TRBV10-3 and TRBJ1-1; unclear D gene. This CDR3 spans 14 amino acids. CDR1 and CDR2 (germline): ENHRY, SYGVKD. Trimming took 7 bases from V and 3 from J, leaving 15 bases between them. The CDR3 spells CAIKQTLTDTEAFF. The CDR3 DNA reads TGTGCCATCAAACAGACCCTAACTGACACTGAAGCTTTCTTT.

This clone has a handful of counts. The chain couples TRBV6-6 to TRBJ1-1, with 7 bases aligning to TRBD1. CDR3 length equals 16 residues. Germline CDR1 is MNHNY and CDR2 is SVGAGI (reference sequence). The J segment lost 5 bases and the V segment lost 6 bases, leaving 15 bases of the junction unmatched. CDR3 bases: TGTGCCAGCAGAGTCGGACAGGCCCTGGGTAGGACTGAAGCTTTCTTT. It encodes CASRVGQALGRTEAFF.

This clone was seen only a few times. The chain uses TRBV19 and TRBJ1-2; D might be TRBD1 (5 bases). Trimming removed 4 bases at V and 7 bases at J, with 16 bases between. The CDR3 is 14 residues long. The germline CDR1 and CDR2 sequences are LNHDA and SQIVND (reference sequence). As DNA, the CDR3 is TGTGCCAGTAGTAGGGTGAGACAGCTCGGTGGCTACACCTTC. It is translated as CASSRVRQLGGYTF.

This chain links TRBV7-9 with TRBJ2-2; 7 bases are a match to TRBD2. Germline CDR1 SEHNR, CDR2 FQNEAQ (reference sequence). This CDR3 contains 17 residues. V trimming: 5 bases; J trimming: 6 bases; junction bases outside the gene matches: 15. The CDR3 reads CASSEFTSVGWPGELFF. The CDR3 DNA follows: TGTGCCAGCAGCGAATTTACTAGCGTAGGTTGGCCCGGGGAGCTGTTTTTT.

The chain combines TRBV28 with TRBJ1-4; 7 bases match TRBD1. The V segment lost 3 bases and the J segment 7 bases; nucleotides outside the gene matches: 20. There are 19 residues in the CDR3. Germline V gene data show CDR1 as MDHEN and CDR2 as SYDVKM. CDR3 sequence reads: CASSLITGAGMVFGEKLFF. The CDR3 region has the DNA TGTGCCAGCAGTTTGATCACAGGGGCAGGGATGGTCTTCGGTGAAAAACTGTTTTTT.

The chain combines TRBV6-5 with TRBJ2-3, with 8 positions matching TRBD1. V was clipped by 1 base and J by 3 bases; unmatched bases: 6. Germline loops: CDR1 MNHEY, CDR2 SVGAGI. CDR3 size: 16 residues. The CDR3 sequence is CASSYFQQGVTDTQYF. CDR3 nucleotide sequence: TGTGCCAGCAGTTACTTTCAACAGGGGGTAACAGATACGCAGTATTTT.

A single count supports this clone. The chain has TRBV5-4 and TRBJ2-3; TRBD2 matches at 11 bases. The trim removed 5 bases at V and 4 bases at J, leaving 6 bases unmatched. Germline V gene lookup returns CDR1 SGHNT and CDR2 YYREEE (reference sequence). The CDR3 sequence is 15 residues long. CDR3 nucleotide sequence: TGTGCCAGCAGATATAGCGGGGGGGCGGCAGATACGCAGTATTTT. This sequence encodes CASRYSGGAADTQYF.

This clone has only a few counts. The V gene is TRBV4-1, the J gene TRBJ2-5, with D possibly being TRBD1 (5 bases). The J call may be faulty, since TRBJ2-7 better matches the DNA end. CDR1 is MGHRA, CDR2 YSYEKL, per germline. CDR3 size: 13 residues. The CDR3 bases are TGCGCCAGCAGCTCAGGGCTTGCCTACGAGCAGTACTTC. It is translated as CASSSGLAYEQYF.

This CDR3 reads CAWSAGLRTEAFF. The CDR3 DNA sequence: TGTGCCTGGAGTGCCGGGTTAAGGACTGAAGCTTTCTTT. The chain employs TRBV30 and TRBJ1-1; D remains ambiguous. V was shortened by 1 base and J by 5 bases, with 11 bases between the two germline ends. There are 13 residues in the CDR3. The germline CDR1 and CDR2 sequences are GTSNPN and SVGIG (reference sequence).

There are a few counts of this clone. V usage is TRBV5-4 and J usage is TRBJ2-1; D is unclear. There are 14 residues in the CDR3. Trimming cost V 1 base and J 8 bases, with 13 bases left between them. CDR1 is SGHNT, CDR2 YYREEE, per germline (reference sequence). Here the CDR3 reads CASSLISRLDEQFF. CDR3 bases: TGTGCCAGCAGCTTGATCTCCCGTTTAGATGAGCAGTTCTTC.

This clone occurred a few times. The J gene is TRBJ1-2, the V gene TRBV5-1; tentative D call: TRBD1 (6 bases). The CDR3 is 16 amino acids. CDR1 is SGHRS, CDR2 YFSETQ, per germline. V was shortened by 2 bases and J by 4 bases, with 18 bases between the two germline ends. CDR3: CASSLRSQGPSYGYTF. CDR3 DNA sequence: TGCGCCAGCAGCTTACGATCACAGGGTCCTAGCTATGGCTACACCTTC.

The sample holds a few counts of this clone. This chain joins TRBV21-1 and TRBJ2-7; the D call in the table, TRBD2, was not verified against the DNA. TRBV21-1 is a pseudogene segment. This CDR3 spans 17 amino acids. CDR3 sequence (DNA): TGTGCCAGCAGCAAAGGGGGTGCGGGAGGGCCTAGTTACGAGCAGTACTTC. Its translation: CASSKGGAGGPSYEQYF.

This chain connects TRBV29-1 to TRBJ2-7, with 13 bases lining up with TRBD2. The germline gives CDR1 SQVTM, CDR2 ANQGSEA. This CDR3 is 15 amino acids long. The V and J ends lost 4 bases and 4 bases, in that order; junction bases with no gene match: 7. The CDR3 loop reads CSVGGLAGVVYEQYF. The CDR3 nucleotides are TGCAGCGTTGGAGGACTAGCGGGAGTGGTTTACGAGCAGTACTTC.

The chain combines TRBV10-3 with TRBJ2-7, with D perhaps matching TRBD2 (7 bases). Germline V gene sequence: CDR1 ENHRY, CDR2 SYGVKD. The CDR3 is 16 amino acids. The CDR3, as DNA: TGTGCATCGGGTGGGGGCGGGGGACCCTCTTCCTACGAGCAGTACTTC. Its protein product is CASGGGGGPSSYEQYF.

The chain uses TRBV30 and TRBJ2-1; 11 bases align to TRBD2. Trimming at V came to 4 bases and at J to 1 base, leaving 6 bases not matched to a gene. This CDR3 is built from 16 residues. CDR1 GTSNPN and CDR2 SVGIG come from the germline V gene (reference sequence). CDR3 coding DNA: TGTGCCTGGAAACTAGCGGGAGAGAATTCCTACAATGAGCAGTTCTTC. This gives the protein CAWKLAGENSYNEQFF.

This clone has only one observation. This chain links TRBV11-2 with TRBJ2-5, with 9 bases identical to TRBD2. This CDR3 has 15 residues. The germline CDR1 and CDR2 sequences are SGHAT and FQNNGV. V was clipped by 3 bases and J by 5 bases; unmatched bases: 7. This CDR3 is CASSFSGRSRETQYF. DNA for the CDR3: TGTGCCAGCAGCTTTAGCGGGAGATCTCGGGAGACCCAGTACTTC.

The chain employs TRBV11-2 and TRBJ2-1; TRBD2 matches 8 bases. J was trimmed by 9 bases and V by 4 bases; bases with no gene match: 8. The CDR3 extends over 14 amino acids. Germline CDR1 and CDR2: SGHAT and FQNNGV. CDR3 coding DNA: TGTGCCAGCAGCTCCGGGACTAGTTTTCTTGAGCAGTTCTTC. Protein product: CASSSGTSFLEQFF.

The sample holds a few counts of this clone. The chain has TRBV6-5 and TRBJ2-2, with 7 nucleotides matching TRBD2. CDR3 size: 15 residues. Germline V gives CDR1 MNHEY, CDR2 SVGAGI. Germline trimming cut 10 bases from V and 6 bases from J; bases unmatched to any gene: 14. CDR3 amino acids: CATTQGAGEAGELFF. The CDR3 coding sequence is TGTGCCACTACCCAAGGGGCGGGAGAAGCCGGGGAGCTGTTTTTT.